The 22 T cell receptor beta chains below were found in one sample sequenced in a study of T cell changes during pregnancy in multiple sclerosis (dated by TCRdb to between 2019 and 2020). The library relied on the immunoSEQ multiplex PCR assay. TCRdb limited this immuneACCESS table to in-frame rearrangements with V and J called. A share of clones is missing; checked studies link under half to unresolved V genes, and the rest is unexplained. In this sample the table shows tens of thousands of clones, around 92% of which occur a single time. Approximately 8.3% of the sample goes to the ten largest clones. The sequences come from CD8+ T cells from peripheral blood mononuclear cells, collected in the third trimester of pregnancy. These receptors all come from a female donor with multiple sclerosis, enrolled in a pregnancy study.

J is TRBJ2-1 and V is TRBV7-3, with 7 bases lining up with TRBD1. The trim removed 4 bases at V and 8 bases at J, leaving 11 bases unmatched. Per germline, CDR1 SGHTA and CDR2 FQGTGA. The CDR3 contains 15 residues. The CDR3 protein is CASSYDRVSGDEQFF. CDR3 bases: TGTGCCAGCAGCTATGACAGGGTTTCTGGCGATGAGCAGTTCTTC.

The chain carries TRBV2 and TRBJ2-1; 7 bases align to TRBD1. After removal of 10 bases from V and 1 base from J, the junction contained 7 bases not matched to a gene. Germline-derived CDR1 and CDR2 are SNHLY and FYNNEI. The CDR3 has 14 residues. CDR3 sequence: CAIRTGRSYNEQFF. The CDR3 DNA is TGTGCCATTAGGACAGGCAGGTCCTACAATGAGCAGTTCTTC.

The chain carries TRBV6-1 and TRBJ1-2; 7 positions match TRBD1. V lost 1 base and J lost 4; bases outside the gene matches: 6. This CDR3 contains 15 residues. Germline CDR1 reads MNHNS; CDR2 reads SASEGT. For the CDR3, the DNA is TGTGCCAGCAGTGAAGTAAGACAGGGTGGCTATGGCTACACCTTC. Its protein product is CASSEVRQGGYGYTF.

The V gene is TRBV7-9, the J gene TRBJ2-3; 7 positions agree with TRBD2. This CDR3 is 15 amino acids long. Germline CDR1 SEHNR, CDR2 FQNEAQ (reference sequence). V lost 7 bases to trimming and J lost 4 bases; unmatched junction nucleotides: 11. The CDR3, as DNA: TGTGCCAGCACCCCGGGACTAAGGGCCGCAGATACGCAGTATTTT. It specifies CASTPGLRAADTQYF.

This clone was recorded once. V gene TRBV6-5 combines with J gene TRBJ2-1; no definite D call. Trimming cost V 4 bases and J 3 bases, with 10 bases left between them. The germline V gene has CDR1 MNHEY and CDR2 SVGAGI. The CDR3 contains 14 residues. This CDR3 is CASSSVRSYNEQFF. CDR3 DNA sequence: TGTGCCAGCAGTTCAGTTCGGAGCTACAATGAGCAGTTCTTC.

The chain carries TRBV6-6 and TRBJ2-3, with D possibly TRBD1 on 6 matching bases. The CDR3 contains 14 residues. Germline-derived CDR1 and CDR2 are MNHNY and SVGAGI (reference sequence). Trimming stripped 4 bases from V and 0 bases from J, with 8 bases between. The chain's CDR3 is CASSWTASTDTQYF. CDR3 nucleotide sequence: TGTGCCAGCAGTTGGACAGCTAGCACAGATACGCAGTATTTT.

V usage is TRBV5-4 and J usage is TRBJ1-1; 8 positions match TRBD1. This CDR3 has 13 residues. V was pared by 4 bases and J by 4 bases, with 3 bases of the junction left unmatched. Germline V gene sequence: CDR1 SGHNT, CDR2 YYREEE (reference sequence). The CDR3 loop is CASSAGTGTEAFF. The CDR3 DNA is TGTGCCAGCAGCGCTGGGACAGGCACTGAAGCTTTCTTT.

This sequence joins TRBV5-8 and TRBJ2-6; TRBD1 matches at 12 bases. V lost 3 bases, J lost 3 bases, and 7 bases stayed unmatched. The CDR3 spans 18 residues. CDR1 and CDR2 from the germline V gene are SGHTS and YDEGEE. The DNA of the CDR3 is TGTGCCAGCAGCTCACCGGGACAGGGGGCGCTTGGGGCCAACGTCCTGACTTTC. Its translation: CASSSPGQGALGANVLTF.

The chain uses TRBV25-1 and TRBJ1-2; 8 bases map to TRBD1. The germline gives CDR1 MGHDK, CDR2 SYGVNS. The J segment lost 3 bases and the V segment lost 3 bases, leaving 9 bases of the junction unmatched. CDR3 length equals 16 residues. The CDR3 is CASSDLGTGDHYGYTF. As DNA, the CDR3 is TGTGCCAGCAGTGATTTGGGGACAGGAGATCACTATGGCTACACCTTC.

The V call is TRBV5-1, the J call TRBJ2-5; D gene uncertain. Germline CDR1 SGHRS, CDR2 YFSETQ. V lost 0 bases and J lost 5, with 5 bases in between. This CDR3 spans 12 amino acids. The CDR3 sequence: CASSLAGETQYF. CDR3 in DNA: TGCGCCAGCAGCTTGGCCGGGGAGACCCAGTACTTC.

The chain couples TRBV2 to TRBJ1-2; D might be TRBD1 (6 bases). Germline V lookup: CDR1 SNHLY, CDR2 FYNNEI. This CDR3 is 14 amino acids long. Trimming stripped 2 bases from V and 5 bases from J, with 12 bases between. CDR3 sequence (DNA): TGTGCCAGCAGTGAATCCGCAGGGGATTATGGCTACACCTTC. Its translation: CASSESAGDYGYTF.

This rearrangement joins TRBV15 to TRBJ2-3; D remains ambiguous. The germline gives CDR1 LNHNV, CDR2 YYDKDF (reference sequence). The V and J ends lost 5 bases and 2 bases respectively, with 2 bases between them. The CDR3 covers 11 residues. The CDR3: CATSHTDTQYF. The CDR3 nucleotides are TGTGCCACCAGCCACACAGATACGCAGTATTTT.

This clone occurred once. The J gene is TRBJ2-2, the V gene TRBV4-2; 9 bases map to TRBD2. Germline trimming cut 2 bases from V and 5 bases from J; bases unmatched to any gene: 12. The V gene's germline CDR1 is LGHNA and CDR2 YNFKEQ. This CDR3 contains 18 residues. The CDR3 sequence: CASSQLASGATLTGELFF. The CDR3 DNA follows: TGTGCCAGCAGCCAATTGGCTAGCGGGGCCACATTGACCGGGGAGCTGTTTTTT.

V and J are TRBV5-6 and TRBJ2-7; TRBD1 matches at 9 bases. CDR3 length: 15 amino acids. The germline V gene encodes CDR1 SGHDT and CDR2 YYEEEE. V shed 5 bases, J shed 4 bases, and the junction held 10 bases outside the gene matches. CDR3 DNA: TGTGCCAGCAGTCCCGCCGGGACAGGGAGATACGAGCAGTACTTC. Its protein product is CASSPAGTGRYEQYF.

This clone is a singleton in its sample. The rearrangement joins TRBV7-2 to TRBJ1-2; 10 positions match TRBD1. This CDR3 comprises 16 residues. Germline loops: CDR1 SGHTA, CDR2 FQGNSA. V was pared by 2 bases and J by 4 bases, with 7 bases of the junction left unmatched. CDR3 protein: CASSLQGTGVFYGYTF. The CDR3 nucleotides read TGTGCCAGCAGCTTACAAGGGACAGGGGTTTTCTATGGCTACACCTTC.

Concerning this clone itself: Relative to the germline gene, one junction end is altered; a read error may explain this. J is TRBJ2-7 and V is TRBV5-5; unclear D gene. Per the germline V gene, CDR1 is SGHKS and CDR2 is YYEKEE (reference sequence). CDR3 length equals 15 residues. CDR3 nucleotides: TGTGCCAGCAGCTTGGAGATGGGCCTCTCCTTCGAGCAGTACTTC. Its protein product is CASSLEMGLSFEQYF.

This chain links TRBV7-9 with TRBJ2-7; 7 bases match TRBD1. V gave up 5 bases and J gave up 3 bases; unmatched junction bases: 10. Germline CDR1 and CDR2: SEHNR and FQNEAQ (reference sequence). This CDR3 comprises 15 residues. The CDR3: CASSPQGDSDYEQYF. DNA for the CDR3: TGTGCCAGCAGCCCGCAGGGGGACAGCGACTACGAGCAGTACTTC.

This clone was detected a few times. CDR3 sequence: CASSPSTGLNTEAFF. CDR3 nucleotide sequence: TGTGCCAGCAGCCCTTCGACAGGGTTGAACACTGAAGCTTTCTTT. V usage is TRBV9 and J usage is TRBJ1-1, with 7 bases lining up with TRBD1. This CDR3 is 15 amino acids long. The V gene end was trimmed by 4 bases and the J gene end by 0 bases; junction bases not matched to a gene: 6. Germline CDR1 and CDR2: SGDLS and YYNGEE.

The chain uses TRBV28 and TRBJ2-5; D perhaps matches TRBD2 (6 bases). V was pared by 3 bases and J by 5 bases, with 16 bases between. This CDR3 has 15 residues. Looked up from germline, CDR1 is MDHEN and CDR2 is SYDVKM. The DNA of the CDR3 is TGTGCCAGCAGTTTCGTAGAGGGGAGGCGGGAGACCCAGTACTTC. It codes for CASSFVEGRRETQYF.

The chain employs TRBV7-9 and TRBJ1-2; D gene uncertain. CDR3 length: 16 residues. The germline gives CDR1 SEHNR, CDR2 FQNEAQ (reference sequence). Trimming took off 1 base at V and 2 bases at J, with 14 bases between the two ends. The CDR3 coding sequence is TGTGCCAGCAGCTTAGACGAGTGGAGGGCGAACTATGGCTACACCTTC. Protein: CASSLDEWRANYGYTF. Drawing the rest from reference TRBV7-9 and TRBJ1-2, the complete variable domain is DTGVSQNPRHKITKRGQNVTFRCDPISEHNRLYWYRQTLGQGPEFLTYFQNEAQLEKSRLLSDRFSAERPKGSFSTLEIQRTEQGDSAMYLCASSLDEWRANYGYTFGSGTRLTVV.

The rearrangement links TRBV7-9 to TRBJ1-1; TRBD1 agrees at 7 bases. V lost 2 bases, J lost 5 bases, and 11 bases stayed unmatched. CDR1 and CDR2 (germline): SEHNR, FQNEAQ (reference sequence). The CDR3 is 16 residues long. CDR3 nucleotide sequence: TGTGCCAGCAGCTTAAGCCCGGCAGGGGGTGATACTGAAGCTTTCTTT. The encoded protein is CASSLSPAGGDTEAFF.

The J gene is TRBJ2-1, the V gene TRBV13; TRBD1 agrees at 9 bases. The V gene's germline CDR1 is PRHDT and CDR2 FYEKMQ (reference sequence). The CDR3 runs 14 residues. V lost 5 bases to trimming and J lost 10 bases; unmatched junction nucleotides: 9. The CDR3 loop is CASSRDRGGSEQFF. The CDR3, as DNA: TGTGCCAGCAGCCGCGACAGGGGGGGGTCGGAGCAGTTCTTC.